This T cell receptor beta chain was recorded in a study of chemoradiotherapy in HPV16-positive cancers. Study at large: Candidate HPV-specific clones and shared TCR motifs came from a couple of HPV16-positive patients.

Comment on this clone: No antigen is known for it.

Study-wide results and caveats: Non-HPV-specific T cells did not expand in tumors during treatment, whereas candidate HPV-specific clones and E7-related motifs did.

This table comes from immunoSEQ multiplex PCR, and its TCRdb copy is limited to in-frame clones, with some not included. In the table there are almost 800 clones, roughly 93% of which are singletons. The TCR was taken from a human donor with HPV-associated anogenital cancer. The material was tumor tissue, obtained from a patient who underwent chemoradiotherapy.

The CDR3 region has the DNA TGTGCCAGTAGTACACGGACTAGCCCCACCGGGGAGCTGTTTTTT. Its protein product is CASSTRTSPTGELFF. The chain is built from TRBV19 and TRBJ2-2, with TRBD2 matching over 8 bases. The J segment lost 4 bases and the V segment lost 4 bases, leaving 5 bases of the junction unmatched. CDR3 size: 15 residues. Germline loops: CDR1 LNHDA, CDR2 SQIVND (reference sequence). Filled out from reference TRBV19 and TRBJ2-2, the complete variable domain reads DGGITQSPKYLFRKEGQNVTLSCEQNLNHDAMYWYRQDPGQGLRLIYYSQIVNDFQKGDIAEGYSVSREKKESFPLTVTSAQKNPTAFYLCASSTRTSPTGELFFGEGSRLTVL.